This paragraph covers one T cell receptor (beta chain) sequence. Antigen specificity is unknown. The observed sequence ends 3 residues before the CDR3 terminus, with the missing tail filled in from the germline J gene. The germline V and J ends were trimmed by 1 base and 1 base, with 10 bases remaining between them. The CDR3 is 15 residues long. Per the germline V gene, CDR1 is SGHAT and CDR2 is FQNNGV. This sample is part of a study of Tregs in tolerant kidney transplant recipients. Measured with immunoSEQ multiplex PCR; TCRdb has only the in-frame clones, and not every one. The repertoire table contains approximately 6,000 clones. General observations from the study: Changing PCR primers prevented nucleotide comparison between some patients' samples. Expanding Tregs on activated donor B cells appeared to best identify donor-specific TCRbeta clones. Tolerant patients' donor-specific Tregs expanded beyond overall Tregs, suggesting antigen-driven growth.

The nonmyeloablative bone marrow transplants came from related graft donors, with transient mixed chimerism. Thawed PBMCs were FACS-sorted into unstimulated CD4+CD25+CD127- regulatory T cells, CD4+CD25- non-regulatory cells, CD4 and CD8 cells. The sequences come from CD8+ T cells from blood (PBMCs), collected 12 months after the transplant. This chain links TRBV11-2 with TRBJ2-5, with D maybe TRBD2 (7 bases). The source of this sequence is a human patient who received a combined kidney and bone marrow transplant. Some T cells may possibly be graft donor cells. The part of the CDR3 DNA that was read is TGTGCCAGCAGCTTAGTGCGGGGGCCCCAAGAGACC. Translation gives CASSLVRGPQET. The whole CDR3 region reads CASSLVRGPQETQYF.